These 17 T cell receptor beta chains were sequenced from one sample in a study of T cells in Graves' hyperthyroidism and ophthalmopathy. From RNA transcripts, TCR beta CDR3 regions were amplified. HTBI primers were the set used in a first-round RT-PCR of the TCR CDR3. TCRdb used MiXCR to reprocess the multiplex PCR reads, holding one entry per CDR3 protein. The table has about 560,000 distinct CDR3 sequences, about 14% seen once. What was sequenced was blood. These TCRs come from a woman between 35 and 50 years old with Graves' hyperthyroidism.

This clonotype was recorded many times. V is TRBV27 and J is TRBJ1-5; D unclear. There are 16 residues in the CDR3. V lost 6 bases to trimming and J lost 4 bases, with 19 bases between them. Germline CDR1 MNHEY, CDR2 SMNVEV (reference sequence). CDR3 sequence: CASSPDPRYENQPQHF. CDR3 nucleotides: TGTGCCAGCAGCCCTGACCCCCGGTACGAAAATCAGCCCCAGCATTTT.

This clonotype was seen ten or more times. As DNA, the CDR3 is TGTGCCAGCAGACAGACAGGGGGCGATTCACCCCTCCACTTT. The encoded protein is CASRQTGGDSPLHF. This chain joins TRBV28 and TRBJ1-6, with 10 bases matching TRBD1. The CDR3 extends over 14 amino acids. With 6 bases clipped from V and 8 bases from J, the junction kept 4 bases outside the gene matches. Germline CDR1 and CDR2: MDHEN and SYDVKM.

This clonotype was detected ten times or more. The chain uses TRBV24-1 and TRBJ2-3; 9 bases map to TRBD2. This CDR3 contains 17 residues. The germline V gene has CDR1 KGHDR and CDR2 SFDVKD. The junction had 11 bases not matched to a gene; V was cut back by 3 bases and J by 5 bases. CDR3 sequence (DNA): TGTGCCACCAGTGATGCCTTCGCGGGAGGGCCGGGAGATACGCAGTATTTT. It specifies CATSDAFAGGPGDTQYF.

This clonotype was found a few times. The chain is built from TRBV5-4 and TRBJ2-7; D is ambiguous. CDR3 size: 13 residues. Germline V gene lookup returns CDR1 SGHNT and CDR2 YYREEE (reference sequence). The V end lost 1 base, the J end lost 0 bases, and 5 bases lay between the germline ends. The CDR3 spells CASSLQLSYEQYF. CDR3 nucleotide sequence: TGTGCCAGCAGCTTGCAACTCTCCTACGAGCAGTACTTC.

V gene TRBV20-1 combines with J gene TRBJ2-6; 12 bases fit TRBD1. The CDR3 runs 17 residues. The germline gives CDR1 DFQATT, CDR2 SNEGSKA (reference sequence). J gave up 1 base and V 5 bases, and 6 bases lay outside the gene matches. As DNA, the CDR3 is TGCAGTGCTTGGCCGGGACAGGGGGCTTCTGGGGCCAACGTCCTGACTTTC. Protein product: CSAWPGQGASGANVLTF.

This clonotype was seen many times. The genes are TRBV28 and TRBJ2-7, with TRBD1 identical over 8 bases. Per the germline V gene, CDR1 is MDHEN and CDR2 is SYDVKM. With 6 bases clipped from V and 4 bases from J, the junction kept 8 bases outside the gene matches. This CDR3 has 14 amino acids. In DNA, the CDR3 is TGTGCCAGCAGACGACAGGGGATAGCTTACGAGCAGTACTTC. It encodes CASRRQGIAYEQYF. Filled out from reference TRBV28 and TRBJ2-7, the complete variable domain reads DVKVTQSSRYLVKRTGEKVFLECVQDMDHENMFWYRQDPGLGLRLIYFSYDVKMKEKGDIPEGYSVSREKKERFSLILESASTNQTSMYLCASRRQGIAYEQYFGPGTRLTVT.

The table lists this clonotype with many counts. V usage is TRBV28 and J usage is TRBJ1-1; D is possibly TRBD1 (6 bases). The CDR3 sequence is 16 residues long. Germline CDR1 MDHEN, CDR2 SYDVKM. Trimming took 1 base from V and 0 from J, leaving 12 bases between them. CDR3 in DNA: TGTGCCAGCAGTTTATCGGGGGGCATAATGAACACTGAAGCTTTCTTT. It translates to CASSLSGGIMNTEAFF.

CDR3 sequence: CASSSLYRTENYGYTF. The CDR3 nucleotides read TGTGCCAGCAGTTCCCTTTATCGGACGGAGAACTATGGCTACACCTTC. The rearrangement links TRBV27 to TRBJ1-2; unclear D gene. This CDR3 has 16 amino acids. CDR1 MNHEY and CDR2 SMNVEV come from the germline V gene (reference sequence). V lost 4 bases and J lost 2, with 17 bases in between.

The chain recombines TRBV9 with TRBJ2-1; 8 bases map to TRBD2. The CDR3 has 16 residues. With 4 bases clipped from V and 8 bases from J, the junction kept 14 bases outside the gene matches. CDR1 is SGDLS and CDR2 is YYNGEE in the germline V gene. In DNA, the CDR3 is TGTGCCAGCAGCCCCCGGTTAGCGGGGAGGGGAGATGAGCAGTTCTTC. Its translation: CASSPRLAGRGDEQFF.

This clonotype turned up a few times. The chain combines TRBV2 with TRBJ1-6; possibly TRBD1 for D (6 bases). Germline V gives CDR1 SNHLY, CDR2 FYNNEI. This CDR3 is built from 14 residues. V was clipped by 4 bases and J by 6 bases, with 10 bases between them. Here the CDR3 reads CASSGGQTNSPLHF. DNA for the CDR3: TGTGCCAGCAGTGGAGGACAGACTAATTCACCCCTCCACTTT.

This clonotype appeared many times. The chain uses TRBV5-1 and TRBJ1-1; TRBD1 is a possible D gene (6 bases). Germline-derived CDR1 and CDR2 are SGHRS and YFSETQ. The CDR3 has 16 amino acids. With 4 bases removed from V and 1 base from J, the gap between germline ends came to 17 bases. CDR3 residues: CASSPVPRTENTEAFF. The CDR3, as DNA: TGCGCCAGCAGCCCGGTCCCCCGGACAGAGAACACTGAAGCTTTCTTT.

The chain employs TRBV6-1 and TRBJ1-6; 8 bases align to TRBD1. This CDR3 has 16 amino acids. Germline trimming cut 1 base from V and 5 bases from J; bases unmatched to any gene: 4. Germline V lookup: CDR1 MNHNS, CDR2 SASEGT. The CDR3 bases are TGTGCCAGCAGTGAAGGGACAGGGATGAATAATTCACCCCTCCACTTT. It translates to CASSEGTGMNNSPLHF.

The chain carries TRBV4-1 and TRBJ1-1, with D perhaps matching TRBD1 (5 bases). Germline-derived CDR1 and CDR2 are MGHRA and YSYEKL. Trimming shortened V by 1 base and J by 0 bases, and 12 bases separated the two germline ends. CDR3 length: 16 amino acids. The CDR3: CASSQVSAGMNTEAFF. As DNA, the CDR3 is TGCGCCAGCAGCCAAGTCTCGGCAGGGATGAACACTGAAGCTTTCTTT.

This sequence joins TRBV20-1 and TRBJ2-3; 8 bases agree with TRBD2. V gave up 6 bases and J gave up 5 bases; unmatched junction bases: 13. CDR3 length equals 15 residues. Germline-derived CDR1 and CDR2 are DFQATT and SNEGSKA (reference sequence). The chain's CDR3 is CSAFTSGRVVDTQYF. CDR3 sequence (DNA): TGCAGTGCCTTTACTAGCGGCAGGGTGGTAGATACGCAGTATTTT.

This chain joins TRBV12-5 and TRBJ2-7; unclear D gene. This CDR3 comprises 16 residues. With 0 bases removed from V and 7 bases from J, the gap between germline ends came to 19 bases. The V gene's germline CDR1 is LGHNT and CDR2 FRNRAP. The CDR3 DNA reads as TGTGCTAGTGGTTTGGTAGTGTCGACCGCTGTAGGGGAGCAGTACTTC. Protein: CASGLVVSTAVGEQYF. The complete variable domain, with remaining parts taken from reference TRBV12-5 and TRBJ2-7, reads DARVTQTPRHKVTEMGQEVTMRCQPILGHNTVFWYRQTMMQGLELLAYFRNRAPLDDSGMPKDRFSAEMPDATLATLKIQPSEPRDSAVYFCASGLVVSTAVGEQYFGPGTRLTVT.

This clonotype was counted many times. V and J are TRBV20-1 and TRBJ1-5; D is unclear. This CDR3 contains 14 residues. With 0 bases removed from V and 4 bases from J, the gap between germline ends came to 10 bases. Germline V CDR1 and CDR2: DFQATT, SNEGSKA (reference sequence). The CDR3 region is CSARELMGNQPQHF. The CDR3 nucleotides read TGCAGTGCTAGAGAGTTAATGGGGAATCAGCCCCAGCATTTT.

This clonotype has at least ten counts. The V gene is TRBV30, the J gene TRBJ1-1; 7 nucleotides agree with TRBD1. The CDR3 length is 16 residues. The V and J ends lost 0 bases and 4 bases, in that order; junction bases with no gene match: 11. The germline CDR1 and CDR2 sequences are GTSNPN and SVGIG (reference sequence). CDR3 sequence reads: CAWSVRGRGRITEAFF. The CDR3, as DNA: TGTGCCTGGAGTGTACGAGGGAGGGGGCGCATCACTGAAGCTTTCTTT.